A selection of T cell receptor beta chains follows, all from one sample in a study of cytomegalovirus exposure and HLA in healthy donors. Using immunoSEQ multiplex PCR, the repertoire was profiled, and TCRdb retains in-frame clones only, with some absent. This sample carries under 90,000 clones, 80% to 90% of them seen once, and the ten largest clones take about 2.3%. The sequencing sample was made of PBMCs. The receptors stem from a young man in good health and CMV-seronegative. Both conserved end residues are part of each CDR3. The D gene is left open where the match is weak. Rows may omit the clone size; those that give it use once, few, many or a size class.

j_call d_call clone_size v_call cdr3_nt cdr3_aa
TRBJ2-1 TRBD1 . TRBV5-4 TGTGCCAGCAGGGGGCCCACGGGACAGGGATCAAATGAGCAGTTCTTC CASRGPTGQGSNEQFF
TRBJ2-2 . . TRBV11-2 TGTGCCAGCAGCCCGGGGGTGAACACCGGGGAGCTGTTTTTT CASSPGVNTGELFF
TRBJ2-1 . . TRBV11-3 TGTGCCAGCAGCCCAGGCCCCCGTGGTTCCTACAATGAGCAGTTCTTC CASSPGPRGSYNEQFF
TRBJ2-1 . . TRBV28 TGTGCCAGCAGAGCCCCGGGCTCCTACAATGAGCAGTTCTTC CASRAPGSYNEQFF
TRBJ1-2 . . TRBV5-8 TGTGCCAGCAGCTCATATAGGGACTTTGGGAGGCCCAACTATGGCTACACCTTC CASSSYRDFGRPNYGYTF
TRBJ2-7 TRBD1 . TRBV7-2 TGTGCCAGCAGCTTACAGGGGGCGGGTATATACGAGCAGTACTTC CASSLQGAGIYEQYF
TRBJ1-6 TRBD1 . TRBV4-1 TGCGCCAGCAGCCAAGTTGGGACAGGGGTGAATCCTTCCTATAATTCACCCCTCCACTTT CASSQVGTGVNPSYNSPLHF
TRBJ2-5 TRBD2 . TRBV28 TGTGCCAGCAGTTTTCGGGGGGTTGCAGAGACCCAGTACTTC CASSFRGVAETQYF
TRBJ2-2 . . TRBV6-5 TGTGCCAGCAGTTACTCGAATAGATGGACCGGGGAGCTGTTTTTT CASSYSNRWTGELFF
TRBJ2-7 TRBD2 . TRBV9 TGTGCCAGCAGCGAGGCTAGCGGGAGGGGGGTGCAGTACTTC CASSEASGRGVQYF
TRBJ2-7 TRBD2 . TRBV5-4 TGTGCCAGCAGCTTGGCCGTGACTAGCGGGAATCACTACGAGCAGTACTTC CASSLAVTSGNHYEQYF
TRBJ2-7 TRBD1 . TRBV19 TGTGCCAGTAGTACCGGGACAGGGTTCTACGAGCAGTACTTC CASSTGTGFYEQYF
TRBJ1-5 . . TRBV7-2 TGTGCCAGCAGCCGACAGAACTCTCAGCCCCAGCATTTT CASSRQNSQPQHF
TRBJ2-1 TRBD2 . TRBV19 TGTGCCAGTAGTATGTCTAGCGGGGACTACAATGAGCAGTTCTTC CASSMSSGDYNEQFF
TRBJ2-2 TRBD1 . TRBV7-2 TGTGCCAGCAGCTTAAACAGGGGTACCGGGGAGCTGTTTTTT CASSLNRGTGELFF
TRBJ2-5 TRBD2 . TRBV9 TGTGCCAGCAGCGCATTACCCGGGGAGGGGCGGCAAGAGACCCAGTACTTC CASSALPGEGRQETQYF
TRBJ1-1 . . TRBV7-2 TGTGCCAGCAGCTTTTCAACGAATGTGCGGAACACTGAAGCTTTCTTT CASSFSTNVRNTEAFF
TRBJ2-7 . . TRBV28 TGTGCCAGCAGTTCCCCGCGGGGGCTAGGGGGCTACGAGCAGTACTTC CASSSPRGLGGYEQYF
TRBJ2-3 . few TRBV7-9 TGTGCCAGCAGCTCTCGACTAGTTCCAGATACGCAGTATTTT CASSSRLVPDTQYF
TRBJ1-2 TRBD1 . TRBV27 TGTGCCAGCACCCAATGGGGACAGGGGGCAGAAGGCTACACCTTC CASTQWGQGAEGYTF
TRBJ2-7 . once TRBV5-1 TGCGCCAGCACCCCCGCAGGCGTCTCCTACGAGCAGTACTTC CASTPAGVSYEQYF
TRBJ2-3 TRBD1 . TRBV7-9 TGTGCCAGCAGGGCCGGGACAGGCTGGGCAGATACGCAGTATTTT CASRAGTGWADTQYF
TRBJ2-1 . . TRBV30 TGTGCCTCCCCAATTCCTACTAGTTCCCACAATGAGCAGTTCTTC CASPIPTSSHNEQFF
TRBJ2-1 . . TRBV18 TGTGCCAGCTCACCCCCGGTACGGTACAATGAGCAGTTCTTC CASSPPVRYNEQFF
TRBJ2-1 TRBD2 . TRBV29-1 TGCAGCGTCGACGGACTAGCCCACAATGAGCAGTTCTTC CSVDGLAHNEQFF
TRBJ1-2 . . TRBV6-6 TGTGCCAGCGGAATTAACGGGGGGACGGGTGGCTACACCTTC CASGINGGTGGYTF
TRBJ2-2 TRBD1 once TRBV7-9 TGTGCCAGCAGCTTAGGGGCAGGGGGCCGATCCGGGGAGCTGTTTTTT CASSLGAGGRSGELFF
TRBJ2-7 TRBD2 . TRBV9 TGTGCCAGCAGCAAGGCCGGGACTAGCTACGAGCAGTACTTC CASSKAGTSYEQYF
TRBJ2-1 TRBD2 . TRBV29-1 TGCAGCGTTTCCTGGGGACTAGCGGGAGTGGGTGAGCAGTTCTTC CSVSWGLAGVGEQFF
TRBJ2-4 . . TRBV28 TGTGCCAGCAGTTTACCCTCACTAGCCAAAAACATTCAGTACTTC CASSLPSLAKNIQYF
TRBJ1-2 TRBD1 . TRBV19 TGTGCCAGTAGTATGCTCAGGGGGAGAGATGGCTACACCTTC CASSMLRGRDGYTF